The rows below give T cell receptor beta chains drawn from one sample of a study of T cells in localized non-small cell lung cancer. The table came from immunoSEQ multiplex PCR; TCRdb's copy has only in-frame clones and leaves some out. Of several thousand clones in the sample, approximately 90% were seen once. The material sequenced was peripheral blood, taken before any cancer treatment. The origin of the receptors is a woman aged 35 to 70 with stage I squamous cell lung carcinoma. CDR3s include the opening cysteine and the closing phenylalanine or tryptophan. The D gene is left open where the match is weak. Clone size, where shown, is once, few, many, or a class for clones that have expanded.

TRBV19	few	.	TRBJ1-1	TGTGCCAGTAGTGCTCAGGGGATCACTGAAGCTTTCTTT	CASSAQGITEAFF
TRBV18	.	.	TRBJ1-5	TGTGCCAGCTCTCCCTCTAAGGTAGATAGCAATCAGCCCCAGCATTTT	CASSPSKVDSNQPQHF
TRBV18	.	.	TRBJ1-6	TGTGCCAGCTCACCAGAATCCGAGAATTCACCCCTCCACTTT	CASSPESENSPLHF
TRBV6-6	.	TRBD1	TRBJ1-1	TGTGCCAGCAGTTACGGAGGGGGCGAGACTGAAGCTTTCTTT	CASSYGGGETEAFF
TRBV7-8	.	TRBD1	TRBJ1-5	TGTGCCAGCAGCTTGGACAGGGGTTGGGGCAATCAGCCCCAGCATTTT	CASSLDRGWGNQPQHF
TRBV27	once	TRBD2	TRBJ2-1	TGTGCCAGCAGGTTAGCGGGGTCCTACAATGAGCAGTTCTTC	CASRLAGSYNEQFF
TRBV5-1	.	TRBD2	TRBJ2-1	TGCGCCAGCAGCTTGACTACTAGCGGGGGAAGCAATGAGCAGTTCTTC	CASSLTTSGGSNEQFF
TRBV10-3	.	.	TRBJ2-3	TGTGCCATCAGTGAGTCGAGGTTAGCCCCCTCTACGCAGTATTTT	CAISESRLAPSTQYF
TRBV2	.	.	TRBJ1-2	TGTGCCAGCAGTGAGGGACGCTATGGCTACACCTTC	CASSEGRYGYTF
TRBV19	.	.	TRBJ2-6	TGTGCCAGTAGTCCATTTCTCTCTGGGGCCAACGTCCTGACTTTC	CASSPFLSGANVLTF
TRBV4-2	.	.	TRBJ1-5	TGTGCCAGCAGCCAAGATGGACAGCGAAATCAGCCCCAGCATTTT	CASSQDGQRNQPQHF
TRBV5-1	.	TRBD2	TRBJ2-3	TGCGCCAGCAGCTTACCTAGCGGGGACAGCACAGATACGCAGTATTTT	CASSLPSGDSTDTQYF
TRBV11-2	.	.	TRBJ1-2	TGTGCCAGCAGCCGACCGATGTATGGCTACACCTTC	CASSRPMYGYTF
TRBV7-8	.	.	TRBJ1-4	TGTGCCAGCAGCTTAGGTCTAGGAGAAGGCGAAAAACTGTTTTTT	CASSLGLGEGEKLFF
TRBV18	.	.	TRBJ1-1	TGTGCCAGCTCACCAGATCGGATGAACACTGAAGCTTTCTTT	CASSPDRMNTEAFF
TRBV5-4	.	TRBD2	TRBJ2-1	TGTGCCAGCAGGATAACTAGCGGGGGCTACAATGAGCAGTTCTTC	CASRITSGGYNEQFF
TRBV19	.	.	TRBJ1-1	TGTGCCAGTAGTATGAGTCGCAGGGCCCGTGGCAGTGAGAACACTGAAGCTTTCTTT	CASSMSRRARGSENTEAFF
TRBV7-3	.	TRBD1	TRBJ1-5	TGTGCCAACGACAGGGAGGGTTATAGCAATCAGCCCCAGCATTTT	CANDREGYSNQPQHF
TRBV20-1	.	.	TRBJ2-3	TGCAGTGCTACGAGAGATACGCAGTATTTT	CSATRDTQYF
TRBV5-1	.	TRBD2	TRBJ2-3	TGCGCCAGCAGCTTGGGGGCTAGCGGGGGCACAGATACGCAGTATTTT	CASSLGASGGTDTQYF
TRBV2	.	.	TRBJ1-1	TGTGCCAGCAGTGAAGGAGTGGGGCCAGGGCGGAGGAACACTGAAGCTTTCTTT	CASSEGVGPGRRNTEAFF
TRBV19	once	TRBD1	TRBJ1-1	TGTGCCAGTAGTCTAACCGGGACAGGGAACACTGAAGCTTTCTTT	CASSLTGTGNTEAFF
TRBV7-2	.	.	TRBJ1-1	TGTGCCAGCAGCTTAGATCTGACGGGATCCACTGAAGCTTTCTTT	CASSLDLTGSTEAFF
TRBV6-6	.	.	TRBJ1-2	TGTGCCAGCAGTTACTCGGTTGACTCCTATGGCTACACCTTC	CASSYSVDSYGYTF
TRBV18	.	TRBD1	TRBJ1-5	TGTGCCAGCTCACCAGGACAGGCGAGCAATCAGCCCCAGCATTTT	CASSPGQASNQPQHF
TRBV4-1	.	.	TRBJ1-1	TGCGCCAGCCGACGTGGAGAGGTTTTGAACACTGAAGCTTTCTTT	CASRRGEVLNTEAFF
TRBV4-1	.	.	TRBJ1-2	TGCGCCAGCAGCCAACCGGGGGTACCTTATGGCTACACCTTC	CASSQPGVPYGYTF
TRBV2	.	TRBD1	TRBJ1-1	TGTGCCAGCAGCCTGGGACCACAGACAGGGATCCCGAGGAACACTGAAGCTTTCTTT	CASSLGPQTGIPRNTEAFF
TRBV4-2	.	TRBD2	TRBJ2-3	TGTGCCAGCAGCTCCTCGGGGGGGTTTTCTGCAGATACGCAGTATTTT	CASSSSGGFSADTQYF
TRBV18	.	.	TRBJ2-5	TGTGCCAGCTCAGCGGGACACCAGTACCAAGAGACCCAGTACTTC	CASSAGHQYQETQYF
TRBV19	.	.	TRBJ1-5	TGTGCCAGTAGTACCCACCAGGGGTCAGGTCGGGGGCGCGGTAATCAGCCCCAGCATTTT	CASSTHQGSGRGRGNQPQHF
TRBV11-2	.	TRBD1	TRBJ1-2	TGTGCCAGCAGCGCGGGACAGGTCAACTATGGCTACACCTTC	CASSAGQVNYGYTF
TRBV9	.	.	TRBJ1-3	TGTGCCAGCAGCTTCCAGGGAGTCTCTGGAAACACCATATATTTT	CASSFQGVSGNTIYF
TRBV6-5	once	.	TRBJ1-2	TGTGCCAGCAGTTATGGATCGGCGTTGCACTATGGCTACACCTTC	CASSYGSALHYGYTF
TRBV15	.	.	TRBJ1-3	TGTGCCACCAGCAGAGTAGGGACGGCTGGAAACACCATATATTTT	CATSRVGTAGNTIYF
TRBV27	.	TRBD2	TRBJ2-1	TGTGCCGCCGGGGTCAGCGGGGGAAACTCCTACAATGAGCAGTTCTTC	CAAGVSGGNSYNEQFF
TRBV5-1	.	.	TRBJ1-1	TGCGCCAGCAGCTTGGCGGGGGACCGGAGCACTGAAGCTTTCTTT	CASSLAGDRSTEAFF
TRBV5-1	.	.	TRBJ2-3	TGCGCCAGCGGGTCGGGGGTGGCAGATACGCAGTATTTT	CASGSGVADTQYF
TRBV30	.	TRBD2	TRBJ2-3	TGTGCCTGGAGCGGTCCTGGCGGGGGGAACACAGATACGCAGTATTTT	CAWSGPGGGNTDTQYF
TRBV30	.	.	TRBJ1-2	TGTGCCTGGAGTTCCAGGGATAAAGGGACTCCTGTCTTC	CAWSSRDKGTPVF
TRBV29-1	.	.	TRBJ1-5	TGCAGCGTTGTTCCCGGTTCGGGGAGCAATCAGCCCCAGCATTTT	CSVVPGSGSNQPQHF
TRBV7-9	.	.	TRBJ2-2	.	CASSFVAGGNTGELLF
TRBV29-1	.	TRBD1	TRBJ1-2	TGCAGCGTGGCGGACAGGGTAAAGGGCTACACCTTC	CSVADRVKGYTF
TRBV19	.	.	TRBJ1-5	TGTGCCAGTCGCGGACAGTATAGCAATCAGCCCCAGCATTTT	CASRGQYSNQPQHF
TRBV5-4	.	TRBD1	TRBJ2-4	TGTGCCAGCAGCTTGGGGCCCACGACAGGGGGCTCAAAAAACATTCAGTACTTC	CASSLGPTTGGSKNIQYF
TRBV19	.	TRBD2	TRBJ2-7	TGTGCCAGTAGCCCTGAGGGACTAGCGGGCCCCTACGAGCAGTACTTC	CASSPEGLAGPYEQYF
TRBV7-9	.	.	TRBJ2-6	TGTGCCAGCAGCTTAGTCCCTGCGCCAGGGGCCAACGTCCTGACTTTC	CASSLVPAPGANVLTF
TRBV4-1	.	TRBD1	TRBJ1-2	TGCGCCAGCAGCCAAGGCACAGGGGCAAACCACTATGGCTACACCTTC	CASSQGTGANHYGYTF
TRBV4-1	.	.	TRBJ1-1	TGCGCCAGCAGCCAGAAATTGGGAGGGGGGGAAGCTTTCTTT	CASSQKLGGGEAFF
TRBV5-5	once	.	TRBJ1-1	TGTGCCAGCAGCCCCAACACTGAAGCTTTCTTT	CASSPNTEAFF
TRBV5-1	.	.	TRBJ1-2	TGCGCCAGCAGCTTGGGGGCAGGGGCCTATGGCTACACCTTC	CASSLGAGAYGYTF
TRBV9	.	TRBD2	TRBJ2-1	TGTGCCAGCAGCGTTACGACTAGCGGGGGGTCCAATGAGCAGTTCTTC	CASSVTTSGGSNEQFF
TRBV6-1	.	.	TRBJ2-5	TGTGCCAGCAGTGAAGCCCTTAACTCTGGACAGAAGCAAGAGACCCAGTACTTC	CASSEALNSGQKQETQYF
TRBV7-9	.	.	TRBJ2-7	TGTGCCAGCAGCTTAGATGGAGGCAGCTTCTACGAGCAGTACTTC	CASSLDGGSFYEQYF
TRBV2	.	TRBD1	TRBJ1-5	TGTGCCAGCAGGATTGGACAGGGGCAAAATCAGCCCCAGCATTTT	CASRIGQGQNQPQHF